This T cell receptor beta chain was captured in a study of OX40 agonist ivuxolimab in advanced cancers. Only in-frame clones appear in the TCRdb table, and some are missing; sequencing was by immunoSEQ multiplex PCR. The sample carries roughly 41,000 clones, 89% recorded once. The study sampled blood at baseline, cycle 4 day 1, and cycle 7 day 1. The sequence was obtained from an adult with an advanced solid tumor such as melanoma, head and neck, liver or kidney cancer. The source material was CD4+ or CD8+ T cells sorted from blood, sampled in a trial of the OX40 agonist ivuxolimab.

The CDR3 sequence is CASGLYEQYF. The CDR3 bases are TGTGCCAGCGGACTCTACGAGCAGTACTTC. The rearrangement uses TRBV6-5 and TRBJ2-7; perhaps TRBD2 as D (5 bases). The ends were cut back, 8 bases at V and 3 bases at J, with 5 bases in the middle. The CDR3 is 10 amino acids. Per germline, CDR1 MNHEY and CDR2 SVGAGI.